This entry describes one T cell receptor (beta chain). The sample belongs to a study of siplizumab effects on memory and regulatory T cells. TCRdb keeps only in-frame clones here, not all; method: immunoSEQ multiplex PCR. The data show some 100,000 clones, with about 90% seen just once and around 0.68% held by the top ten. The sequenced sample was Tregs sorted from blood. The receptor was derived from a human donor in good health.

CDR3 bases: TGTGCCAGAAGCCCCGAGACAGGGGGCTATGGCTACACCTTC. Translated: CARSPETGGYGYTF. The V and J genes are TRBV5-3 and TRBJ1-2, with TRBD1 matching 9 bases. TRBV5-3 is recorded as an ORF, its role being uncertain. This CDR3 comprises 14 residues. The trim removed 4 bases at V and 4 bases at J, leaving 5 bases unmatched.